One and the same sample provided the 30 T cell receptor beta chains below, sequenced in a study of early T cells in non-severe SARS-CoV-2 infection. TCRdb analysed the 5' RACE reads with MiXCR anew, one entry per CDR3 protein. The sample lists more than 90,000 distinct CDR3 sequences; roughly 9.6% were seen once. The sample consisted of whole blood. These receptors all come from an adult who was a healthcare worker with PCR-confirmed SARS-CoV-2 infection or an uninfected control (not recorded which).

This clonotype has ten or more counts. The rearrangement joins TRBV20-1 to TRBJ2-7, with 12 bases that match TRBD1. The CDR3 sequence is 14 residues long. Germline-derived CDR1 and CDR2 are DFQATT and SNEGSKA (reference sequence). Trimming took 5 bases from V and 5 from J; bases not matched to a gene: 7. The CDR3 spells CSALLGTGGHEQYF. DNA for the CDR3: TGCAGTGCTCTTTTAGGGACAGGGGGCCACGAGCAGTACTTC.

This clonotype showed up just once. The chain couples TRBV7-3 to TRBJ2-7; D is uncertain. Germline values: CDR1 SGHTA, CDR2 FQGTGA. This CDR3 spans 12 amino acids. Trimming shortened V by 0 bases and J by 6 bases, and 6 bases separated the two germline ends. In DNA form, the CDR3 reads TGTGCCAGCAGCTTAACGGGTGGCGAGCAGTACTTC. This sequence encodes CASSLTGGEQYF. Full variable domain (missing parts from reference TRBV7-3 and TRBJ2-7): GAGVSQTPSNKVTEKGKYVELRCDPISGHTALYWYRQSLGQGPEFLIYFQGTGAADDSGLPNDRFFAVRPEGSVSTLKIQRTERGDSAVYLCASSLTGGEQYFGPGTRLTVT.

This clonotype was seen a handful of times. The chain recombines TRBV9 with TRBJ2-7; 7 bases are shared with TRBD2. Germline trimming cut 4 bases from V and 4 bases from J; bases unmatched to any gene: 14. The CDR3 has 16 residues. The V gene's germline CDR1 is SGDLS and CDR2 YYNGEE. As DNA, the CDR3 is TGTGCCAGCAGCACTTACGCCGGGACTATAGGATACGAGCAGTACTTC. Translated: CASSTYAGTIGYEQYF.

The chain couples TRBV9 to TRBJ2-7; the match to TRBD1 covers 10 bases. The CDR3 consists of 14 residues. Trimming cost V 3 bases and J 5 bases; bases outside gene matches: 5. Per the germline V gene, CDR1 is SGDLS and CDR2 is YYNGEE. The DNA for the CDR3 is TGTGCCAGCAGCGCAGGGACAGGGGAAAACGAGCAGTACTTC. Translated: CASSAGTGENEQYF.

This clonotype was observed at least ten times. The chain recombines TRBV12-5 with TRBJ2-7; D is ambiguous. The V end was cut by 5 bases, the J end by 0 bases, with 5 bases between. The CDR3 totals 12 residues. The germline CDR1 and CDR2 sequences are LGHNT and FRNRAP. CDR3 sequence: CASGGFSYEQYF. CDR3 bases: TGTGCTAGTGGTGGCTTCTCCTACGAGCAGTACTTC.

The chain recombines TRBV7-9 with TRBJ1-2; D is undetermined. V shed 0 bases and J shed 6 bases, with 8 bases lying between them. The CDR3 has 13 residues. Germline CDR1 is SEHNR and CDR2 is FQNEAQ (reference sequence). The CDR3: CASSLAEPNGYTF. CDR3 sequence (DNA): TGTGCCAGCAGCTTAGCGGAACCAAATGGCTACACCTTC.

CDR3 bases: TGTGCCAGCAGCGTAGAGGCAGGGCCGGCCTATGGCTACACCTTC. It translates to CASSVEAGPAYGYTF. V usage is TRBV9 and J usage is TRBJ1-2; a weak D match, TRBD1 (5 bases). CDR3 size: 15 residues. V was cut by 0 bases and J by 4 bases, with 13 bases left in between. Germline CDR1 SGDLS, CDR2 YYNGEE.

This clonotype was seen repeatedly, ten times or more. The chain employs TRBV24-1 and TRBJ1-2, with D unclear. Trimming pared 4 bases from V and 4 bases from J, leaving 15 bases between. Germline values: CDR1 KGHDR, CDR2 SFDVKD. The CDR3 sequence is 15 residues long. CDR3 protein: CATSDSDTRAYGYTF. The CDR3 DNA reads as TGTGCCACCAGTGACTCAGACACACGGGCCTATGGCTACACCTTC.

This clonotype occurred a few times. This chain links TRBV28 with TRBJ1-5, with D unclear. From germline, CDR1 is MDHEN and CDR2 SYDVKM. The CDR3 covers 12 residues. V was pared by 7 bases and J by 3 bases, with 7 bases between. The CDR3 spells CASTQSNQPQHF. For the CDR3, the DNA is TGTGCCAGCACCCAGTCCAATCAGCCCCAGCATTTT.

This clonotype was seen at least ten times. The chain combines TRBV4-1 with TRBJ2-4; no clear D. The CDR3 length is 17 residues. Trimming pared 0 bases from V and 0 bases from J, leaving 12 bases between. The germline V gene has CDR1 MGHRA and CDR2 YSYEKL. DNA for the CDR3: TGCGCCAGCAGCCAAGATCGTGGGGTTCAAGCCAAAAACATTCAGTACTTC. Its translation: CASSQDRGVQAKNIQYF.

This chain joins TRBV5-1 and TRBJ2-7; 9 bases map to TRBD1. This CDR3 has 14 amino acids. In germline, CDR1 is SGHRS, CDR2 YFSETQ. J was trimmed by 5 bases and V by 4 bases; bases with no gene match: 7. The DNA for the CDR3 is TGCGCCAGCAGCCGGGGACAGGGCACCGACGAGCAGTACTTC. It yields the protein CASSRGQGTDEQYF.

This clonotype was observed a few times. The chain uses TRBV3-1 and TRBJ1-4; D unresolved. Germline CDR1 and CDR2: LGHDT and YNNKEL (reference sequence). The CDR3 consists of 11 residues. V lost 4 bases and J 8 bases, leaving 5 bases between the germline ends. CDR3 nucleotides: TGTGCCAGCAGCCTCAGAGAAAAACTGTTTTTT. It translates to CASSLREKLFF.

This clonotype was counted at least ten times. The chain employs TRBV6-1 and TRBJ1-1, with D perhaps TRBD1 (6 bases). This CDR3 has 13 residues. V was cut by 1 base and J by 8 bases, with 11 bases left in between. From germline, CDR1 is MNHNS and CDR2 SASEGT. In nucleotides, the CDR3 is TGTGCCAGCAGTGAAGTCGGGGGGCGAGAAGCTTTCTTT. This sequence encodes CASSEVGGREAFF.

The CDR3 nucleotides read TGTGCCAGCAGTCACGGACCCGCAACTAATGAAAAACTGTTTTTT. Its translation is CASSHGPATNEKLFF. The chain links TRBV6-6 to TRBJ1-4; D is unresolved. V lost 5 bases and J 0 bases, leaving 10 bases between the germline ends. Germline CDR1 MNHNY, CDR2 SVGAGI (reference sequence). This CDR3 has 15 amino acids.

The rearrangement uses TRBV6-1 and TRBJ1-5; no clear D. In germline, CDR1 is MNHNS, CDR2 SASEGT. Trimming removed 7 bases from V and 0 bases from J, with 10 bases in between. CDR3 length: 14 residues. CDR3 in amino acids: CASNNLNSNQPQHF. The CDR3 DNA sequence: TGTGCCAGCAACAATCTAAATAGCAATCAGCCCCAGCATTTT.

This clonotype was observed a few times. The chain uses TRBV20-1 and TRBJ1-5, with D possibly TRBD1 on 6 matching bases. Trimming cost V 2 bases and J 7 bases, with 15 bases left between them. This CDR3 has 14 residues. CDR1 DFQATT and CDR2 SNEGSKA come from the germline V gene (reference sequence). This CDR3 reads CSARREYRAQPQHF. The CDR3, as DNA: TGCAGTGCTAGACGAGAGTACAGGGCCCAGCCCCAGCATTTT.

The V call is TRBV15, the J call TRBJ1-6; TRBD1 agrees at 7 bases. Germline CDR1 reads LNHNV; CDR2 reads YYDKDF (reference sequence). The CDR3 sequence is 21 residues long. The J segment lost 8 bases and the V segment lost 1 base, leaving 23 bases of the junction unmatched. CDR3 in amino acids: CATSRGLTGTAFRLGYSPLHF. The CDR3 DNA is TGTGCCACCAGCAGAGGTCTAACCGGGACAGCCTTCCGACTGGGTTATTCACCCCTCCACTTT.

The table lists this clonotype with a few counts. This chain links TRBV6-5 with TRBJ2-5; perhaps TRBD2 as D (5 bases). The V end lost 0 bases, the J end lost 4 bases, and 9 bases lay between the germline ends. CDR1 MNHEY and CDR2 SVGAGI come from the germline V gene. This CDR3 contains 14 residues. The CDR3 region has the DNA TGTGCCAGCAGTTACTCAAGGACTCGAGAGACCCAGTACTTC. Translating it yields CASSYSRTRETQYF.

The chain couples TRBV24-1 to TRBJ2-1, with D uncertain. In germline, CDR1 is KGHDR, CDR2 SFDVKD. Trimming cost V 5 bases and J 9 bases, with 10 bases left between them. The CDR3 has 12 residues. The CDR3 DNA reads as TGTGCCACCAGTGCTCTACTTGGTGAGCAGTTCTTC. Residues: CATSALLGEQFF.

This clonotype was observed many times. This chain uses TRBV29-1 with TRBJ2-5; 7 bases are a match to TRBD2. Germline V lookup: CDR1 SQVTM, CDR2 ANQGSEA. CDR3 length equals 15 residues. J lost 0 bases, V lost 5 bases, and 9 bases had no gene match. The CDR3 coding sequence is TGCAGCGTTTCCCGAGCGGGACTCCACCAAGAGACCCAGTACTTC. It specifies CSVSRAGLHQETQYF. The entire variable domain, with the rest obtained from reference TRBV29-1 and TRBJ2-5, is as follows: SAVISQKPSRDICQRGTSLTIQCQVDSQVTMMFWYRQQPGQSLTLIATANQGSEATYESGFVIDKFPISRPNLTFSTLTVSNMSPEDSSIYLCSVSRAGLHQETQYFGPGTRLLVL.

This clonotype was seen a single time. The chain has TRBV20-1 and TRBJ2-7; D is possibly TRBD2 (5 bases). Trimming cost V 6 bases and J 5 bases, with 11 bases left between them. This CDR3 has 11 amino acids. Germline V gives CDR1 DFQATT, CDR2 SNEGSKA (reference sequence). Here the CDR3 reads CSARLRDEQYF. CDR3 nucleotide sequence: TGCAGTGCGAGACTGAGGGACGAGCAGTACTTC.

This clonotype was detected many times. The chain is built from TRBV15 and TRBJ2-3; TRBD1 might be the D (7 bases). The ends were cut back, 5 bases at V and 9 bases at J, with 15 bases in the middle. CDR1 is LNHNV and CDR2 is YYDKDF in the germline V gene (reference sequence). This CDR3 comprises 13 residues. CDR3 nucleotides: TGTGCCACCAGCCGCAGGGGGGACTCCACGCAGTATTTT. It encodes CATSRRGDSTQYF. Full variable domain (remainder filled in from reference TRBV15 and TRBJ2-3): DAMVIQNPRYQVTQFGKPVTLSCSQTLNHNVMYWYQQKSSQAPKLLFHYYDKDFNNEADTPDNFQSRRPNTSFCFLDIRSPGLGDTAMYLCATSRRGDSTQYFGPGTRLTVL.

This clonotype showed up just a few times. The chain has TRBV12-3 or TRBV12-4 and TRBJ1-1, with 7 bases lining up with TRBD1. The junction had 12 bases not matched to a gene; V was cut back by 4 bases and J by 7 bases. The CDR3 has 15 residues. The CDR3 loop is CASSSPFKGASEAFF. The CDR3 DNA reads TGTGCCAGCAGTTCCCCCTTTAAGGGGGCGAGTGAAGCTTTCTTT.

This rearrangement joins TRBV27 to TRBJ1-2, with 8 bases aligning to TRBD1. Trimming cost V 6 bases and J 4 bases; bases outside gene matches: 1. The germline CDR1 and CDR2 sequences are MNHEY and SMNVEV (reference sequence). CDR3 size: 12 residues. CDR3 bases: TGTGCCAGCAGCGGGACAGGCTATGGCTACACCTTC. Its translation is CASSGTGYGYTF.

Only a few counts were recorded for this clonotype. With a much larger clone just one base away, this may be a read error. This sequence joins TRBV27 and TRBJ1-1; 9 nucleotides agree with TRBD1. The CDR3 is 13 amino acids. Germline-derived CDR1 and CDR2 are MNHEY and SMNVEV (reference sequence). After removal of 6 bases from V and 4 bases from J, the junction contained 3 bases not matched to a gene. CDR3 bases: TGTGCCAGCAGGCTGACAGGGGGCACTGAAGCTTTCTTT. It specifies CASRLTGGTEAFF.

This clonotype was detected only a few times. This rearrangement joins TRBV5-1 to TRBJ2-2, with 8 bases fitting TRBD2. The V gene's germline CDR1 is SGHRS and CDR2 YFSETQ. The CDR3 is 13 residues long. Unmatched junction bases numbered 3, after V lost 5 bases and J lost 6 bases. Here the CDR3 reads CASRTSEAGELFF. CDR3 bases: TGCGCCAGCAGGACTAGCGAGGCCGGGGAGCTGTTTTTT.

This clonotype was counted many times. V is TRBV5-1 and J is TRBJ1-6; no firm D call. The CDR3 contains 15 residues. Germline V gives CDR1 SGHRS, CDR2 YFSETQ. The V and J ends lost 2 bases and 0 bases respectively, with 6 bases between them. This CDR3 is CASSFQSSYNSPLHF. CDR3 sequence (DNA): TGCGCCAGCAGCTTCCAGAGCTCCTATAATTCACCCCTCCACTTT.

This clonotype was counted at least ten times. This chain uses TRBV3-1 with TRBJ2-4; D possibly corresponds to TRBD1 (6 bases). V lost 2 bases and J lost 0, with 17 bases in between. CDR3 length equals 18 residues. Germline-derived CDR1 and CDR2 are LGHDT and YNNKEL (reference sequence). The CDR3 reads CASSQYSGTTLAKNIQYF. CDR3 coding DNA: TGTGCCAGCAGCCAATATTCGGGGACAACTCTAGCCAAAAACATTCAGTACTTC.

Only a few counts were recorded for this clonotype. This chain links TRBV29-1 with TRBJ1-1; D gene unclear. Trimming took 1 base from V and 4 from J, leaving 7 bases between them. The CDR3 length is 12 residues. Germline V lookup: CDR1 SQVTM, CDR2 ANQGSEA. The CDR3 region is CSVEGVRTEAFF. The DNA of the CDR3 is TGCAGCGTTGAAGGGGTCCGCACTGAAGCTTTCTTT.

J is TRBJ2-5 and V is TRBV30; D might be TRBD2 (5 bases). The CDR3 runs 13 residues. Germline CDR1 reads GTSNPN; CDR2 reads SVGIG (reference sequence). V was pared by 1 base and J by 8 bases, with 14 bases between. CDR3 nucleotide sequence: TGTGCCTGGAGTGGGGAGTGGGAGCGTACCCAGTACTTC. Its protein is CAWSGEWERTQYF.